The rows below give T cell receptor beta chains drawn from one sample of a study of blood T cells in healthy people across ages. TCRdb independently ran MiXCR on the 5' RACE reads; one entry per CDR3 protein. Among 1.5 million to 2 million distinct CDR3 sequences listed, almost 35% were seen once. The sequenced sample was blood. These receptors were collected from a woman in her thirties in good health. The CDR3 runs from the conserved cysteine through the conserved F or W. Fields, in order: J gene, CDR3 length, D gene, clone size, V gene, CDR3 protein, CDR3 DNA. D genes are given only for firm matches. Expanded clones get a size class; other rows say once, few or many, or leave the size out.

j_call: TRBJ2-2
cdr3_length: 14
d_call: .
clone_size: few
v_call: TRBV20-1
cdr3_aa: CSARRGANTGELFF
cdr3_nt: TGCAGTGCTAGAAGGGGAGCGAACACCGGGGAGCTGTTTTTT

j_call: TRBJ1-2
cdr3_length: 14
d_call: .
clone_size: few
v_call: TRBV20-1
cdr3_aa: CSATAQTGAEGYTF
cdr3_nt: TGCAGTGCCACCGCCCAAACGGGGGCCGAAGGCTACACCTTC

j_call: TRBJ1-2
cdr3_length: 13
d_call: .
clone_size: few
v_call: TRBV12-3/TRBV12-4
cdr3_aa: CASSSTPGYGYTF
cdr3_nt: TGTGCCAGCAGTTCCACTCCGGGCTATGGCTACACCTTC

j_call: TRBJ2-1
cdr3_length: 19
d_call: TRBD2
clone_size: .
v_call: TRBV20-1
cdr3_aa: CSARPPGTSGTSAYNEQFF
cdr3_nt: TGCAGTGCTAGACCCCCCGGGACTAGCGGGACCTCCGCCTACAATGAGCAGTTCTTC

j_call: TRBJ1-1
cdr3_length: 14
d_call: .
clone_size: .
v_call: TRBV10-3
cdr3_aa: CAISAAVKNTEAFF
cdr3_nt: TGTGCCATCAGTGCGGCAGTCAAGAACACTGAAGCTTTCTTT

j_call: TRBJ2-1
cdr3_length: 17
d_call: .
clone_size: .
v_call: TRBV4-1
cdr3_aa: CVSSLHPAGSSYNEQFF
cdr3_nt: TGCGTCAGCAGCCTCCATCCGGCGGGAAGCTCCTACAATGAGCAGTTCTTC

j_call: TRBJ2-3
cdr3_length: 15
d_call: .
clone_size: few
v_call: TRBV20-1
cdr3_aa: CSARIGSTGTDTQYF
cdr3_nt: TGCAGTGCTAGGATAGGAAGCACGGGGACCGATACGCAGTATTTT

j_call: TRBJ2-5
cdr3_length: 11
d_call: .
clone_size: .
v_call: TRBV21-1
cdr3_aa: CASSIAETQYF
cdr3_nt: TGTGCCAGCAGCATCGCAGAGACCCAGTACTTC

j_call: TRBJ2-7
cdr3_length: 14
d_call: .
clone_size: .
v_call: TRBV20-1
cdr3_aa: CSAQAWDISYEQYF
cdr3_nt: TGCAGTGCCCAGGCGTGGGACATATCCTACGAGCAGTACTTC

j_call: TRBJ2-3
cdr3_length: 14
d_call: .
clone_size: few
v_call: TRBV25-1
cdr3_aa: CASSEMGTTDTQYF
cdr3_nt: TGTGCCAGCAGTGAGATGGGTACCACAGATACGCAGTATTTT

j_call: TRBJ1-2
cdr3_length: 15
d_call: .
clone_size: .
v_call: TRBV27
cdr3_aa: CASSLFRESNYGYTF
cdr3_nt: TGTGCCAGCAGTTTATTCCGCGAATCTAACTATGGCTACACCTTC

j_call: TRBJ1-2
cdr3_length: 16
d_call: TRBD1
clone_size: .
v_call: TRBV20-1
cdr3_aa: CSARDHRDRAFDGYTF
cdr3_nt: TGCAGTGCTAGAGACCACCGGGACAGGGCTTTCGATGGCTACACCTTC

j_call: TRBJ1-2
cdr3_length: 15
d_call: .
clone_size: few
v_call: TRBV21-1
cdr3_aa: CASSTGQGGVIGYTF
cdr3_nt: TGTGCCAGCAGCACCGGACAGGGGGGGGTTATTGGCTACACCTTC

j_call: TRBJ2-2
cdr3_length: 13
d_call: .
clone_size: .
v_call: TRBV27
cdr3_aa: CASSPPLTGELFF
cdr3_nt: TGTGCCAGCAGCCCCCCCCTTACCGGGGAGCTGTTTTTT

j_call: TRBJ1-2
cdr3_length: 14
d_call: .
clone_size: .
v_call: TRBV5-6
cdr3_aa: CASSFRQYSYGYTF
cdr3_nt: TGTGCCAGCAGCTTCCGACAGTACTCATATGGCTACACCTTC

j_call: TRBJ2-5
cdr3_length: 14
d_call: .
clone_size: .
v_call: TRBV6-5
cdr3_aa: CASSYGRAQETQYF
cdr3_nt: TGTGCCAGCAGTTACGGCAGGGCTCAAGAGACCCAGTACTTC

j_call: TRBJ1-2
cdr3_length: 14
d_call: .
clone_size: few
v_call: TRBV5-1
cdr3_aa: CASSIGRSQYGYTF
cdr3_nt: TGCGCCAGCAGCATAGGACGGTCACAGTATGGCTACACCTTC

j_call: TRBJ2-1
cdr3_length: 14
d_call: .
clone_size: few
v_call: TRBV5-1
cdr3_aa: CASSFDTPHNEQFF
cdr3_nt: TGCGCCAGCAGCTTTGACACCCCCCACAATGAGCAGTTCTTC

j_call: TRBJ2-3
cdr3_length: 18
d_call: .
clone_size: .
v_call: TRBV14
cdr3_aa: CASSPYRGVRPSTDTQYF
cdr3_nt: TGTGCCAGCAGCCCATACAGAGGTGTGCGTCCTAGCACAGATACGCAGTATTTT

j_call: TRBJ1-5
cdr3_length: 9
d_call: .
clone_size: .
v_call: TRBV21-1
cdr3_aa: CARDQPQHF
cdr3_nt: TGTGCCAGGGATCAGCCCCAGCATTTT

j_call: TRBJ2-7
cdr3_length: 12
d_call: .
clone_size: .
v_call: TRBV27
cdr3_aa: CASRRWYYEQYF
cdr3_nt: TGTGCCAGCAGGCGTTGGTACTACGAGCAGTACTTC

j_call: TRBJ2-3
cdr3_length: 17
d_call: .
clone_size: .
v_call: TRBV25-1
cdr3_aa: CASSDPFQGPSVGTQYF
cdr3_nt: TGTGCCAGCAGTGACCCATTCCAGGGTCCGTCGGTGGGTACGCAGTATTTT

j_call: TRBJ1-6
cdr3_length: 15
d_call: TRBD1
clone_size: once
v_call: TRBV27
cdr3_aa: CATTRTGIYNSPLHF
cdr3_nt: TGTGCCACCACGCGGACAGGGATTTATAATTCACCCCTCCACTTT

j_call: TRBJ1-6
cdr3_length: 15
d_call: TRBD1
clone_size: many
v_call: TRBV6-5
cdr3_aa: CASSTGQGFNSPLHF
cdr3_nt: TGTGCCAGCAGTACGGGACAGGGCTTTAATTCACCCCTCCACTTT

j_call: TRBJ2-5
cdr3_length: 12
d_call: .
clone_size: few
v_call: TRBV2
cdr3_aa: CASAPGTPAQYF
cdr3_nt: TGTGCCAGCGCTCCCGGGACTCCGGCCCAGTACTTC

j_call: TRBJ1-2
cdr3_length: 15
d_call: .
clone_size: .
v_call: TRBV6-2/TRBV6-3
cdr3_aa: CASSYSQGGDYGYTF
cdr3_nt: TGTGCCAGCAGTTACTCACAGGGAGGGGACTATGGCTACACCTTC

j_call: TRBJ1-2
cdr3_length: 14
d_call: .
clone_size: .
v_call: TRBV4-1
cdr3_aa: CASSRGPSNYGYTF
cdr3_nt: TGCGCCAGCAGCCGGGGGCCTTCTAACTATGGCTACACCTTC

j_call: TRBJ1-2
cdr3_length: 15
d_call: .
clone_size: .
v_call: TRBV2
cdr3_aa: CASSEDLGSSYGYTF
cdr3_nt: TGTGCCAGCAGTGAAGATCTAGGGAGCAGCTATGGCTACACCTTC

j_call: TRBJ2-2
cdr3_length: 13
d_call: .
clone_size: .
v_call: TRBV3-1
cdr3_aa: CASQLTITGELFF
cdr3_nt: TGTGCCAGCCAGCTCACCATCACCGGGGAGCTGTTTTTT

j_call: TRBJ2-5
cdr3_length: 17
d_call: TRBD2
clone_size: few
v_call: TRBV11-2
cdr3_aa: CASSSKELAGVWETQYF
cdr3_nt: TGTGCCAGCAGCTCAAAAGAACTAGCGGGGGTTTGGGAGACCCAGTACTTC

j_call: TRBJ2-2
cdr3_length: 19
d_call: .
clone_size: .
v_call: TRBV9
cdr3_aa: CASSVSTQAAGSNTGELFF
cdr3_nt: TGTGCCAGCAGCGTATCAACCCAGGCGGCAGGTTCGAACACCGGGGAGCTGTTTTTT

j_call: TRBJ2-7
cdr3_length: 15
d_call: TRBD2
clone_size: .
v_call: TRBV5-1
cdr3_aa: CASSWWTSGSSEQYF
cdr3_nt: TGCGCCAGCAGCTGGTGGACTAGCGGGAGTAGCGAGCAGTACTTC

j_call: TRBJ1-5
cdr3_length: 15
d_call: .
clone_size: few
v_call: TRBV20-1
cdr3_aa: CSARRRVFNNQPQHF
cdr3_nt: TGCAGTGCTAGACGCAGGGTATTTAACAATCAGCCCCAGCATTTT

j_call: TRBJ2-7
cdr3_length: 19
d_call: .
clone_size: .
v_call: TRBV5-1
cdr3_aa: CASSPRGGGHPNPTNEQYF
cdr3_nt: TGCGCCAGCAGCCCGAGAGGGGGTGGCCACCCTAATCCTACGAATGAGCAGTACTTC

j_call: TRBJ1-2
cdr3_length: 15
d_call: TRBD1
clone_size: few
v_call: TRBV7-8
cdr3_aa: CASSTTGGSRYGYTF
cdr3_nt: TGTGCCAGCAGCACGACAGGGGGTAGTCGCTATGGCTACACCTTC

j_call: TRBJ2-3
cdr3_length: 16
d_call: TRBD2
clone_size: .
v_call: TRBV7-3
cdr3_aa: CASSKTSVGGTDTQYF
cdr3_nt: TGTGCCAGCAGCAAAACTAGCGTAGGTGGCACAGATACGCAGTATTTT

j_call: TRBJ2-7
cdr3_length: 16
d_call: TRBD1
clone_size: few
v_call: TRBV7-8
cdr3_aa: CASSFSSGTGTSEQYF
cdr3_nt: TGTGCCAGCAGCTTTTCGTCTGGGACAGGGACAAGCGAGCAGTACTTC

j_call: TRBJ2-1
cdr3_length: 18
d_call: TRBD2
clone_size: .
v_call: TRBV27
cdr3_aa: CASSLNPDIAGSYNEQFF
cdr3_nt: TGTGCCAGCAGTCTTAACCCCGACATAGCGGGGTCCTACAATGAGCAGTTCTTC

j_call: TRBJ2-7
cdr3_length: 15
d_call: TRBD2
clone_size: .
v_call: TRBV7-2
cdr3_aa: CASSRGAGASDEQYF
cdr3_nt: TGTGCCAGCAGTAGGGGAGCGGGAGCATCGGACGAGCAGTACTTC

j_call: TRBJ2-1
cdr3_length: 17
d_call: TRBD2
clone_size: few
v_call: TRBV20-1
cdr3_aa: CSARGPLAGENYNEQFF
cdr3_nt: TGCAGTGCTAGAGGTCCGCTAGCGGGAGAGAACTACAATGAGCAGTTCTTC

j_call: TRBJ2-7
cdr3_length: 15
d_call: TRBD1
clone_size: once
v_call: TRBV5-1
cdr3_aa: CASGPGTGGLYEQYF
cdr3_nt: TGCGCCAGCGGCCCGGGGACAGGGGGCCTCTACGAGCAGTACTTC

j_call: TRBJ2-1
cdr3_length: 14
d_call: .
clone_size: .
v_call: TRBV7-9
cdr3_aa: CASGGILPDNEQFF
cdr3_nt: TGTGCCAGCGGCGGGATATTGCCCGACAATGAGCAGTTCTTC

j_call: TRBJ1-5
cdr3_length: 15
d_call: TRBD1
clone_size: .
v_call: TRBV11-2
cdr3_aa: CASSSGTGLDQPQHF
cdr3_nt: TGTGCCAGCAGCTCCGGGACAGGGTTGGATCAGCCCCAGCATTTT

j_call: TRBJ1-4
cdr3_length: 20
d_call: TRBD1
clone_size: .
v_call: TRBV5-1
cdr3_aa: CASSSLGGTGGAGVGEKLFF
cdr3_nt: TGCGCCAGCAGCTCCCTCGGCGGGACAGGGGGCGCGGGAGTTGGAGAAAAACTGTTTTTT

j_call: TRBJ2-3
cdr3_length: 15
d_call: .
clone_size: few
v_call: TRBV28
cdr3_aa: CASGTGDGGRGTQYF
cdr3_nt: TGTGCCAGCGGGACAGGGGACGGCGGGAGGGGTACGCAGTATTTT

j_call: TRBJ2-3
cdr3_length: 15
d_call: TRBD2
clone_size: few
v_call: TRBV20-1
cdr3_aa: CSAGLAGGPTDTQYF
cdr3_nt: TGCAGTGCTGGGCTAGCGGGAGGGCCGACAGATACGCAGTATTTT

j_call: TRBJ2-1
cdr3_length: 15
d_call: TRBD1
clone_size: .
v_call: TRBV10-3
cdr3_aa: CATRPVGQGTGEQFF
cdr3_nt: TGTGCCACTAGGCCCGTAGGACAGGGTACTGGTGAGCAGTTCTTC

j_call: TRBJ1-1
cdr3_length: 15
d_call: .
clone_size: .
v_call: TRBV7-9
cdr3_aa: CASSLAGGIGTEAFF
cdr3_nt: TGTGCCAGCAGCCTGGCCGGGGGGATCGGCACTGAAGCTTTCTTT

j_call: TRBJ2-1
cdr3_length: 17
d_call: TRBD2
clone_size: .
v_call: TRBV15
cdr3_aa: CATKRSGSNPSYNEQFF
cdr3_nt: TGTGCCACCAAAAGGAGCGGGAGTAACCCCTCCTACAATGAGCAGTTCTTC